The rows below give T cell receptor beta chains drawn from one sample of a study of beta chain features in type 1 diabetes. The assay was immunoSEQ multiplex PCR, and TCRdb's table has in-frame clones only and misses some. The repertoire consists of 60,000 or so clones, with about 55% occurring once and the leading ten covering around 2.2%. The sequenced material came from Tregs from blood. The receptors stem from a woman younger than 35 in good health. The CDR3 runs from the conserved cysteine through the conserved F or W.

TRBV18,TRBJ1-1,16,CASSLRRRQANTEAFF
TRBV5-1,TRBJ2-3,15,CASSLAGGPPDTQYF
TRBV7-2,TRBJ2-1,16,CASSLGGTRLGSEQFF
TRBV6-5,TRBJ2-4,14,CASSKQGAKNIQYF
TRBV5-8,TRBJ2-6,18,CASRGKGVRRAGANVLTF
TRBV6-1,TRBJ2-7,15,CASSPRQGGSYEQYF
TRBV7-8,TRBJ1-2,13,CASSTGQGSGYTF
TRBV30,TRBJ2-2,15,CAWSGLAGENGELFF
TRBV30,TRBJ2-7,13,CACSRDRLYEQYF
TRBV9,TRBJ2-7,16,CASSAGTGGVPYEQYF
TRBV2,TRBJ2-7,15,CASSAARQGNYEQYF
TRBV10-3,TRBJ2-3,17,CAVARAGLDTSTDTQYF
TRBV9,TRBJ2-1,15,CASSVDGRSDNEQFF
TRBV6-5,TRBJ1-5,15,CASSAWGQWVQPQHF
TRBV4-2,TRBJ2-7,16,CASSQDRGLSTYEQYF
TRBV11-3,TRBJ2-5,12,CASSPRGETQYF
TRBV29-1,TRBJ2-5,14,CSVGRLAGGETQYF
TRBV6-5,TRBJ1-2,13,CASRGSGDYGYTF
TRBV19,TRBJ2-2,13,CASSLSGTGELFF
TRBV5-1,TRBJ2-7,15,CASSLGAGGPYEQYF
TRBV19,TRBJ2-5,13,CASRSGGQETQYF
TRBV7-3,TRBJ2-3,17,CASSTLSGGAVTDTQYF
TRBV6-1,TRBJ2-5,14,CASSLDGGEETQYF
TRBV5-1,TRBJ2-5,13,CASSYGEEETQYF
TRBV6-1,TRBJ1-3,12,CASSDPRNTIYF
TRBV5-6,TRBJ2-2,13,CASSSLSTGELFF
TRBV7-2,.,13,CASSLGTSNEQYF
TRBV5-1,TRBJ2-1,17,CASSLVAASGGTDEQFF
TRBV6-1,TRBJ2-1,18,CASSGQGPQVNPYNEQFF
TRBV2,TRBJ1-2,12,CASREGAGGYTF
TRBV5-6,TRBJ1-1,14,CASSLGREDTEAFF
TRBV5-6,TRBJ2-3,15,CASSLAPAVTDTQYF
TRBV25-1,TRBJ1-2,12,CASSEYGDGYTF
TRBV11-2,TRBJ2-1,16,CASSLLEGLNYNEQFF
TRBV6-1,TRBJ1-1,13,CASSYRANTEAFF
TRBV18,TRBJ2-3,13,CASSPLPGDTQYF
TRBV6-5,TRBJ1-1,14,CASRPRRGRTEAFF
TRBV7-3,TRBJ2-2,12,CASSTSTGELFF
TRBV6-1,TRBJ2-4,12,CASRTGKNIQYF
TRBV25-1,TRBJ2-4,14,CASSDTSGSDIQYF
TRBV6-6,TRBJ2-7,14,CASTPGWENYEQYF
TRBV7-2,TRBJ1-2,12,CASSFGQSGYTF
TRBV2,TRBJ2-7,16,CASSLGPPGRAFEQYF
TRBV18,TRBJ1-5,15,CASSPLGQGNQPQHF
TRBV5-4,TRBJ2-2,16,CASSFGGVKLSGELFF
TRBV6-1,TRBJ1-1,14,CASSISTGSTEAFF
TRBV2,TRBJ2-1,19,CASSEEWWGGGASYNEQFF
TRBV6-6,TRBJ2-2,15,CASSYFGPNTGELFF
TRBV2,TRBJ2-1,14,CASRRGREANEQFF
TRBV5-1,TRBJ2-7,18,CASSWDRGTSGSSYEQYF
TRBV4-3,TRBJ1-3,17,CASSQDLAYHSGNTIYF
TRBV2,TRBJ1-2,12,CASSQGGYGYTF
TRBV5-1,TRBJ2-3,14,CASSWDSSTDTQYF
TRBV30,TRBJ2-1,13,CAWMGVWDNEQFF